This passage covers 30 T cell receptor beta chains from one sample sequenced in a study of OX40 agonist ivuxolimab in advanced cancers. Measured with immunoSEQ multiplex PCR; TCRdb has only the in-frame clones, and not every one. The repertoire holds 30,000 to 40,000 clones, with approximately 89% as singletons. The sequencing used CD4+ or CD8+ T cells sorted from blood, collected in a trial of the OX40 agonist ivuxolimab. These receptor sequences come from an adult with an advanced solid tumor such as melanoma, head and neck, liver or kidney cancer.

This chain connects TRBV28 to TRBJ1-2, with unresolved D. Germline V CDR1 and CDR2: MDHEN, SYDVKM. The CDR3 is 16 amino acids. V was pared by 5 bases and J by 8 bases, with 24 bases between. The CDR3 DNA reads TGTGCCAGCAGTCCGTACTTGGAGGGTTCGTCGGGGGGCTACACCTTC. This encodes CASSPYLEGSSGGYTF.

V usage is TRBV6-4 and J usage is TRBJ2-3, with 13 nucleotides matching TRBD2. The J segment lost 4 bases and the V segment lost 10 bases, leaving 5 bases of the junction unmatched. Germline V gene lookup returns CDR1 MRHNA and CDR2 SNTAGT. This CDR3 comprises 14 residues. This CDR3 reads CATRTSGSADTQYF. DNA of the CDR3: TGTGCCACAAGGACTAGCGGGAGTGCAGATACGCAGTATTTT.

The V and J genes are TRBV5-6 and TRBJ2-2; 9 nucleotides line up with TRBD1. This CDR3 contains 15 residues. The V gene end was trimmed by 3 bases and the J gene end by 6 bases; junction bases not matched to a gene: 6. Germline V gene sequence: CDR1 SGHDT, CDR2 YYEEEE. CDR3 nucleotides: TGTGCCAGCAGCTCACAGGGGGCCCTGGCCGGGGAGCTGTTTTTT. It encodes CASSSQGALAGELFF. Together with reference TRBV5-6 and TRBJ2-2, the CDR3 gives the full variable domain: DAGVTQSPTHLIKTRGQQVTLRCSPKSGHDTVSWYQQALGQGPQFIFQYYEEEERQRGNFPDRFSGHQFPNYSSELNVNALLLGDSALYLCASSSQGALAGELFFGEGSRLTVL.

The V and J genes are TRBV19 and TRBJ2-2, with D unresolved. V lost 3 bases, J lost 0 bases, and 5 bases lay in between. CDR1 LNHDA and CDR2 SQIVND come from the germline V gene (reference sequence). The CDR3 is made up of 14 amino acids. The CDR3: CASSMRTNTGELFF. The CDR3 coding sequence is TGTGCCAGTAGTATGAGGACGAACACCGGGGAGCTGTTTTTT. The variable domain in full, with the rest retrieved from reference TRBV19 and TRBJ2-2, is DGGITQSPKYLFRKEGQNVTLSCEQNLNHDAMYWYRQDPGQGLRLIYYSQIVNDFQKGDIAEGYSVSREKKESFPLTVTSAQKNPTAFYLCASSMRTNTGELFFGEGSRLTVL.

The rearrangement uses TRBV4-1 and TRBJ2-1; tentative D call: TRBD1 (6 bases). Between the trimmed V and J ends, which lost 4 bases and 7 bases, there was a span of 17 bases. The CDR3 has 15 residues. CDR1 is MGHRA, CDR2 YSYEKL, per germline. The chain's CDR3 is CASSPRDTSGNEQFF. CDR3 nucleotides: TGCGCCAGCAGCCCCCGGGACACCTCGGGGAATGAGCAGTTCTTC.

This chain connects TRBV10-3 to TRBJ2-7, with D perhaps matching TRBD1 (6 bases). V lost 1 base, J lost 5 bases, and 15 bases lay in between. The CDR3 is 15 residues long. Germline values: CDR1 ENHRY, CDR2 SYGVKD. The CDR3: CAISEYSPGHNEQYF. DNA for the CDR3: TGTGCCATCAGTGAGTACTCTCCGGGACACAACGAGCAGTACTTC.

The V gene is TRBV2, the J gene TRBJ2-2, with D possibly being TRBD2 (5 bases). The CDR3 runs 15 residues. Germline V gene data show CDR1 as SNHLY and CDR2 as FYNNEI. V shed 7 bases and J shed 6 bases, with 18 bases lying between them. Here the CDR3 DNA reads TGTGCCAGCACTCTCCGGGATTCTGGGCCCGGGGAGCTGTTTTTT. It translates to CASTLRDSGPGELFF.

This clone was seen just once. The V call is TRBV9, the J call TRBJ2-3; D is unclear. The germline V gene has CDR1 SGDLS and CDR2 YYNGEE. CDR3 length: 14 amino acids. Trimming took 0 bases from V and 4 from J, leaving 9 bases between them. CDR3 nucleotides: TGTGCCAGCAGCGTAGCCTCGACTGCAGATACGCAGTATTTT. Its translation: CASSVASTADTQYF.

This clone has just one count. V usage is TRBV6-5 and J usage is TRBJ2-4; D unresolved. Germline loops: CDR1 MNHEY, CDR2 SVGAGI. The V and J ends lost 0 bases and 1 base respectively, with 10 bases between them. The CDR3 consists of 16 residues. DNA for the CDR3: TGTGCCAGCAGTTACTCAGCCGGGTCGGCCAAAAACATTCAGTACTTC. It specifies CASSYSAGSAKNIQYF.

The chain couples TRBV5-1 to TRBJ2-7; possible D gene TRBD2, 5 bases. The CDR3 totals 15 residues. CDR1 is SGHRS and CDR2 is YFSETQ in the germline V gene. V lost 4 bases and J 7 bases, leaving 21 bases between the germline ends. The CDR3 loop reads CASSDGSRDRGEQYF. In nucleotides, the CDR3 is TGCGCCAGCAGCGATGGTAGTAGGGATCGAGGGGAGCAGTACTTC.

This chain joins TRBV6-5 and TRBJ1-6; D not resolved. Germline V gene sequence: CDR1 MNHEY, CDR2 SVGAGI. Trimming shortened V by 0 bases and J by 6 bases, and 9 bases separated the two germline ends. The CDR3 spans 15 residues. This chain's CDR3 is CASSYSQTLNSPLHF. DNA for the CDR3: TGTGCCAGCAGTTACTCGCAAACCCTTAATTCACCCCTCCACTTT.

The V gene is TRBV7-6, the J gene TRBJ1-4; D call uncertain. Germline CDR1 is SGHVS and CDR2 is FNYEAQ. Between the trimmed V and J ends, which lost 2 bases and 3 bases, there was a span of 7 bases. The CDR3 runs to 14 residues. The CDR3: CASSLRAANEKLFF. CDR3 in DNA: TGTGCCAGCAGCTTAAGGGCAGCTAATGAAAAACTGTTTTTT.

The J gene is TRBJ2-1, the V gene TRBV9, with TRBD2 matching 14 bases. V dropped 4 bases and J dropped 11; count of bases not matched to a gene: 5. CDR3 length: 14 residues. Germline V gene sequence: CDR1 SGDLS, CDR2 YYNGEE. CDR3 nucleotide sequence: TGTGCCAGCAGCCAGGGACTAGCGGGAGCCCAGCAGTTCTTC. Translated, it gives CASSQGLAGAQQFF.

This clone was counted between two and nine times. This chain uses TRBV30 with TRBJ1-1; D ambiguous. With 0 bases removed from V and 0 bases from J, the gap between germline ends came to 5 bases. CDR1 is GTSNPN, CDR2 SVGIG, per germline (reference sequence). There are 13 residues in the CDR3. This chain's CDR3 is CAWSVGVNTEAFF. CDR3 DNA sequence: TGTGCCTGGAGTGTAGGTGTGAACACTGAAGCTTTCTTT. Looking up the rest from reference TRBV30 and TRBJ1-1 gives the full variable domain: SQTIHQWPATLVQPVGSPLSLECTVEGTSNPNLYWYRQAAGRGLQLLFYSVGIGQISSEVPQNLSASRPQDRQFILSSKKLLLSDSGFYLCAWSVGVNTEAFFGQGTRLTVV.

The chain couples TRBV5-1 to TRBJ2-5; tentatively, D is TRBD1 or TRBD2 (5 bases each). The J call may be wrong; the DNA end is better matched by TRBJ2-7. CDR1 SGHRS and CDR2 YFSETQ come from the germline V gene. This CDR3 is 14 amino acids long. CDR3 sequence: CASSSGTATYEQYF. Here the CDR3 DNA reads TGCGCCAGCAGCTCTGGGACGGCTACCTACGAGCAGTACTTC.

The CDR3 bases are TGTGCCAGCAGCTTGGGGCCGGTCTCTGGAAACACCATATATTTT. Its translation: CASSLGPVSGNTIYF. This rearrangement joins TRBV5-4 to TRBJ1-3; D ambiguous. The CDR3 has 15 amino acids. Trimming shortened V by 0 bases and J by 0 bases, and 7 bases separated the two germline ends. Germline loops: CDR1 SGHNT, CDR2 YYREEE (reference sequence).

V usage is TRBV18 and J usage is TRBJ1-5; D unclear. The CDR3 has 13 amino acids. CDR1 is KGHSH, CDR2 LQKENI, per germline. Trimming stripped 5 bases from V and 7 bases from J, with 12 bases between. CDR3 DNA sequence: TGTGCCAGCTCAAACGGGGTTCAACAGCCCCAGCATTTT. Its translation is CASSNGVQQPQHF.

The DNA of the CDR3 is TGTGCCAGCAGGGAGGGACTAGCGAGTTCCTACGAGCAGTACTTC. Translation: CASREGLASSYEQYF. The rearrangement uses TRBV5-5 and TRBJ2-7; 10 bases are a match to TRBD2. Germline V gene sequence: CDR1 SGHKS, CDR2 YYEKEE (reference sequence). The CDR3 sequence is 15 residues long. The trim removed 5 bases at V and 1 base at J, leaving 6 bases unmatched.

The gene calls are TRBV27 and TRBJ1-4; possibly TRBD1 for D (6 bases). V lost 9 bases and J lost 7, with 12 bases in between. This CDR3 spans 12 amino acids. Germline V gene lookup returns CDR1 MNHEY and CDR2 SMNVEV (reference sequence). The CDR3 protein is CASGRGGEKLFF. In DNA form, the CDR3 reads TGTGCCAGTGGCAGGGGAGGTGAAAAACTGTTTTTT.

The CDR3 bases are TGTGCCAGCAGTCCTAATTACAGGGCGGACCGCGAGCAGTACTTC. Encoded protein: CASSPNYRADREQYF. This chain joins TRBV6-6 and TRBJ2-7; D might be TRBD1 (6 bases). The CDR3 is 15 amino acids. V was trimmed by 5 bases and J by 6 bases, leaving 20 bases between them. Germline CDR1 MNHNY, CDR2 SVGAGI (reference sequence).

DNA for the CDR3: TGTGCCAGCAGCCCGGGACAGGGGCGTCAGCCCCAGCATTTT. It specifies CASSPGQGRQPQHF. The chain carries TRBV28 and TRBJ1-5, with TRBD1 matching over 10 bases. V was pared by 6 bases and J by 6 bases, with 5 bases of the junction left unmatched. Germline values: CDR1 MDHEN, CDR2 SYDVKM. CDR3 length: 14 residues.

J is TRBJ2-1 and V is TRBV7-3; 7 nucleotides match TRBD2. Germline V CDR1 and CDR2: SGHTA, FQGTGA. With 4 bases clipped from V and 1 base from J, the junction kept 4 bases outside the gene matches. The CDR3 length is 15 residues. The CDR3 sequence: CASSYGTTSYNEQFF. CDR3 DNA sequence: TGTGCCAGCAGCTATGGGACTACTTCCTACAATGAGCAGTTCTTC.

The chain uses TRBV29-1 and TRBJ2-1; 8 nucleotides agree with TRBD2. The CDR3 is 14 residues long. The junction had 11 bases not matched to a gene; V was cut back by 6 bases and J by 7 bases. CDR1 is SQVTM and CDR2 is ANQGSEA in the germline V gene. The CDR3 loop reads CSVRGASGYNEQFF. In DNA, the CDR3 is TGCAGCGTCAGGGGTGCTAGCGGGTATAATGAGCAGTTCTTC.

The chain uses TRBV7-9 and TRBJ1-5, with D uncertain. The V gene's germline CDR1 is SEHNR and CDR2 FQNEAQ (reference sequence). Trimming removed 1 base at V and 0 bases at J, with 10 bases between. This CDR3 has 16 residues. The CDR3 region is CASSLGLGFSNQPQHF. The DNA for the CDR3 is TGTGCCAGCAGCTTAGGCCTCGGGTTTAGCAATCAGCCCCAGCATTTT.

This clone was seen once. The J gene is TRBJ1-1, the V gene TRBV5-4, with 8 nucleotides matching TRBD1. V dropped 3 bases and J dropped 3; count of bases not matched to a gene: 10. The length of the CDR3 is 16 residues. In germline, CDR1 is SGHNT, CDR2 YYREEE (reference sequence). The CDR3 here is CASSSARQGRDTEAFF. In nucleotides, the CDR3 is TGTGCCAGCAGCTCGGCCCGACAGGGGCGGGACACTGAAGCTTTCTTT.

In DNA, the CDR3 is TGTGCCAGCAGCCAATTGAGCCGCAATGAGCAGTTCTTC. It specifies CASSQLSRNEQFF. The chain is built from TRBV14 and TRBJ2-1; D is unclear. V was clipped by 2 bases and J by 6 bases, with 8 bases between them. Germline-derived CDR1 and CDR2 are SGHDN and FVKESK. The CDR3 is 13 residues long.

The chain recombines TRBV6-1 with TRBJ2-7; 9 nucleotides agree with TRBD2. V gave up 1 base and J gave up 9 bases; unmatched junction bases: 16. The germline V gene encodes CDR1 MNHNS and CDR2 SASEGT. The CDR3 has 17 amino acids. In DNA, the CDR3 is TGTGCCAGCAGTGAAGGCCTAGCGGGGACCCGGGGCAAATGGCAGTACTTC. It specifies CASSEGLAGTRGKWQYF.

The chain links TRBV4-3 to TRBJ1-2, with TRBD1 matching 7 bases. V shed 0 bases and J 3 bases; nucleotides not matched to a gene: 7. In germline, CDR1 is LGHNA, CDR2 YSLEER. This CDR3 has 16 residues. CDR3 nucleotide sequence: TGCGCCAGCAGCCAAGATCGGCAGGGGGGGGACTATGGCTACACCTTC. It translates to CASSQDRQGGDYGYTF.

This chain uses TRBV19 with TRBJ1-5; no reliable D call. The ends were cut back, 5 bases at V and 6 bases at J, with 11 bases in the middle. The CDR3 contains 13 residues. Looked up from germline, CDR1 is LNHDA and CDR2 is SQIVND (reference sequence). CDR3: CASSGREAQPQHF. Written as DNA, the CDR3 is TGTGCCAGTAGTGGGAGGGAAGCTCAGCCCCAGCATTTT.

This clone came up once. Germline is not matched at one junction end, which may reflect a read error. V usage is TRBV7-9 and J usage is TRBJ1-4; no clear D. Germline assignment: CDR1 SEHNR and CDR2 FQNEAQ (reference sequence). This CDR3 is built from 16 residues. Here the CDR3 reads CASSLGDKSTNEKLFF. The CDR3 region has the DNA TGTGCCAGCAGCTTGGGCGATAAGTCAACCAATGAAAAACTGTTTTTT.